These 25 T cell receptor beta chains came from one sample sequenced in a study of CD8 T cells in Susac syndrome. It was with random hexamers that about 0.45 to 1 ug RNA was reverse transcribed. TCRdb re-analysed the immunoSEQ multiplex PCR reads in MiXCR, keeping a single row per CDR3 protein. The sample carries over 350,000 distinct CDR3 sequences, approximately 85% recorded once. Sequenced: CD8+ T cells from PBMCs. These receptors were collected from a human donor with multiple sclerosis.

This rearrangement joins TRBV30 to TRBJ1-1; no clear D gene. In germline, CDR1 is GTSNPN, CDR2 SVGIG (reference sequence). There are 14 residues in the CDR3. Trimming removed 1 base at V and 4 bases at J, with 13 bases between. CDR3 in DNA: TGTGCCTGGAGTGACCGGGGTTCGACCACTGAAGCTTTCTTT. Its translation is CAWSDRGSTTEAFF.

This chain uses TRBV6-4 with TRBJ1-1, with D unresolved. Germline loops: CDR1 MRHNA, CDR2 SNTAGT. V gave up 0 bases and J gave up 3 bases, with 8 bases separating them. The CDR3 length is 14 residues. CDR3 loop: CASSDSRHHTEAFF. The CDR3 DNA follows: TGTGCCAGCAGTGACTCTCGACACCACACTGAAGCTTTCTTT.

The chain recombines TRBV30 with TRBJ1-1, with 7 bases fitting TRBD1. Per germline, CDR1 GTSNPN and CDR2 SVGIG (reference sequence). The CDR3 sequence is 13 residues long. J lost 8 bases, V lost 5 bases, and 11 bases had no gene match. DNA of the CDR3: TGTGCCTGGGGAAGGGGTGTGACAGGGGAAGCTTTCTTT. Translated: CAWGRGVTGEAFF.

V is TRBV27 and J is TRBJ2-7; D is ambiguous. In germline, CDR1 is MNHEY, CDR2 SMNVEV (reference sequence). This CDR3 spans 15 amino acids. The V end lost 3 bases, the J end lost 2 bases, and 14 bases lay between the germline ends. The CDR3 region is CASSFAGRPTYEQYF. The CDR3 DNA follows: TGTGCCAGCAGTTTCGCCGGACGCCCAACCTACGAGCAGTACTTC.

The rearrangement uses TRBV27 and TRBJ2-1; tentatively, D is TRBD2 (5 bases). The V end lost 6 bases, the J end lost 10 bases, and 13 bases lay between the germline ends. The CDR3 consists of 12 residues. CDR1 is MNHEY and CDR2 is SMNVEV in the germline V gene (reference sequence). CDR3 region: CASRPHGGEQFF. The CDR3 nucleotides are TGTGCCAGCAGGCCCCATGGAGGCGAGCAGTTCTTC.

This clonotype appeared a single time. The chain has TRBV6-2 or TRBV6-3 and TRBJ2-7; a weak D match, TRBD1 (6 bases). The CDR3 sequence is 14 residues long. The germline V gene encodes CDR1 MNHEY and CDR2 SVGEGT. V lost 6 bases and J 5 bases, leaving 17 bases between the germline ends. Here the CDR3 reads CASSTRDNPNEQYF. For the CDR3, the DNA is TGTGCCAGCAGCACCCGGGACAATCCTAACGAGCAGTACTTC.

J is TRBJ1-1 and V is TRBV5-6, with TRBD1 matching over 9 bases. In germline, CDR1 is SGHDT, CDR2 YYEEEE. The CDR3 is 14 residues long. Trimming at V came to 4 bases and at J to 1 base, leaving 2 bases not matched to a gene. The CDR3 sequence: CASSRDRENTEAFF. As DNA, the CDR3 is TGTGCCAGCAGCAGGGACAGGGAGAACACTGAAGCTTTCTTT.

This clonotype appeared a single time. V usage is TRBV20-1 and J usage is TRBJ2-4; maybe TRBD1 (6 bases). This CDR3 has 13 residues. Germline-derived CDR1 and CDR2 are DFQATT and SNEGSKA (reference sequence). Trimming took 1 base from V and 5 from J, leaving 9 bases between them. DNA of the CDR3: TGCAGTGCTAGAGGGGCAGGGGAAAACATTCAGTACTTC. This translates into CSARGAGENIQYF.

This clonotype was seen only once. The rearrangement links TRBV2 to TRBJ2-3, with 7 nucleotides matching TRBD1. The CDR3 consists of 12 residues. The J segment lost 9 bases and the V segment lost 4 bases, leaving 4 bases of the junction unmatched. Germline V CDR1 and CDR2: SNHLY, FYNNEI. The CDR3: CASSGPGQTQYF. CDR3 sequence (DNA): TGTGCCAGCAGTGGACCGGGACAGACGCAGTATTTT. The full variable domain, rest sourced from reference TRBV2 and TRBJ2-3, is EPEVTQTPSHQVTQMGQEVILRCVPISNHLYFYWYRQILGQKVEFLVSFYNNEISEKSEIFDDQFSVERPDGSNFTLKIRSTKLEDSAMYFCASSGPGQTQYFGPGTRLTVL.

This clonotype appeared a single time. The chain combines TRBV4-1 with TRBJ2-1; D uncertain. There are 17 residues in the CDR3. Trimming removed 0 bases at V and 1 base at J, with 13 bases between. The V gene's germline CDR1 is MGHRA and CDR2 YSYEKL. The DNA for the CDR3 is TGCGCCAGCAGCCAAGATCCCCCGGCTGGTTCCTACAATGAGCAGTTCTTC. It is translated as CASSQDPPAGSYNEQFF.

The J gene is TRBJ1-6, the V gene TRBV27, with D uncertain. CDR1 and CDR2 (germline): MNHEY, SMNVEV (reference sequence). V shed 5 bases and J shed 8 bases, with 16 bases lying between them. This CDR3 spans 15 amino acids. This chain's CDR3 is CASSPFQAWDSPLHF. The DNA for the CDR3 is TGTGCCAGCAGTCCATTTCAGGCATGGGATTCACCCCTCCACTTT.

CDR3 residues: CAWSYGRADTQYF. CDR3 nucleotide sequence: TGTGCCTGGAGTTATGGTCGCGCGGATACGCAGTATTTT. The chain couples TRBV30 to TRBJ2-3, with unresolved D. This CDR3 is built from 13 residues. Germline lookup yields CDR1 GTSNPN and CDR2 SVGIG (reference sequence). Between the trimmed V and J ends, which lost 2 bases and 6 bases, there was a span of 12 bases.

The chain has TRBV2 and TRBJ2-3; 12 bases agree with TRBD2. CDR1 and CDR2 from the germline V gene are SNHLY and FYNNEI. The V segment lost 1 base and the J segment 2 bases; nucleotides outside the gene matches: 13. The CDR3 length is 20 residues. This chain's CDR3 is CASSEEGITSGRTPTDTQYF. In DNA form, the CDR3 reads TGTGCCAGCAGTGAAGAGGGAATAACTAGCGGGAGGACCCCCACAGATACGCAGTATTTT.

V usage is TRBV25-1 and J usage is TRBJ1-2; TRBD1 matches at 8 bases. Germline values: CDR1 MGHDK, CDR2 SYGVNS. The CDR3 spans 14 residues. The V and J ends lost 1 base and 6 bases, in that order; junction bases with no gene match: 4. CDR3 residues: CASSESWTGNGYTF. In nucleotides, the CDR3 is TGTGCCAGCAGTGAATCTTGGACAGGGAATGGCTACACCTTC.

CDR3 region: CASTNEGVRDQPQHF. The CDR3 DNA is TGTGCCAGCACTAACGAAGGTGTCAGGGATCAGCCCCAGCATTTT. The rearrangement uses TRBV28 and TRBJ1-5; D perhaps matches TRBD1 (5 bases). Trimming removed 7 bases from V and 5 bases from J, with 18 bases in between. The CDR3 is made up of 15 amino acids. Germline CDR1 MDHEN, CDR2 SYDVKM.

This rearrangement joins TRBV20-1 to TRBJ2-7; D is perhaps TRBD1 or TRBD2 (7 bases each). The germline V gene has CDR1 DFQATT and CDR2 SNEGSKA (reference sequence). Between the trimmed V and J ends, which lost 5 bases and 3 bases, there was a span of 20 bases. The CDR3 is 15 residues long. The CDR3 protein is CSAPSLAGGGYEQYF. In DNA form, the CDR3 reads TGCAGTGCTCCTTCCCTGGCAGGGGGGGGCTACGAGCAGTACTTC.

The chain links TRBV5-1 to TRBJ1-2; D is uncertain. The CDR3 length is 14 residues. Trimming pared 0 bases from V and 8 bases from J, leaving 14 bases between. Germline V CDR1 and CDR2: SGHRS, YFSETQ. This chain's CDR3 is CASSLGYRFSGYTF. CDR3 nucleotides: TGCGCCAGCAGCTTGGGCTATCGGTTTTCGGGCTACACCTTC.

The chain combines TRBV2 with TRBJ1-1; TRBD1 is a possible D gene (5 bases). CDR1 and CDR2 (germline): SNHLY, FYNNEI. CDR3 length: 15 amino acids. V was trimmed by 4 bases and J by 5 bases, leaving 17 bases between them. The CDR3 sequence: CASSVSRDEITEAFF. The CDR3 DNA follows: TGTGCCAGCAGTGTAAGCAGGGACGAGATTACTGAAGCTTTCTTT.

This clonotype occurred once. The chain is built from TRBV10-2 and TRBJ1-1; no clear D gene. Germline values: CDR1 WSHSY, CDR2 SAAADI. The CDR3 loop spans 13 amino acids. The V end lost 4 bases, the J end lost 0 bases, and 6 bases lay between the germline ends. CDR3 in amino acids: CASSGQLNTEAFF. CDR3 DNA: TGCGCCAGCAGTGGCCAACTGAACACTGAAGCTTTCTTT.

This clonotype appeared a few times. This chain uses TRBV7-6 with TRBJ2-7; no definite D call. V lost 0 bases, J lost 5 bases, and 8 bases lay in between. The CDR3 contains 13 residues. Germline V gene data show CDR1 as SGHVS and CDR2 as FNYEAQ. The CDR3 protein is CASSLALTDEQYF. For the CDR3, the DNA is TGTGCCAGCAGCTTAGCGCTTACAGACGAGCAGTACTTC.

The chain links TRBV29-1 to TRBJ2-2; the D is unclear. Germline V CDR1 and CDR2: SQVTM, ANQGSEA. CDR3 size: 13 residues. Trimming cost V 8 bases and J 5 bases, with 15 bases left between them. CDR3 nucleotide sequence: TGCAGCTGCCCAGGAACTCGGACCGGGGAGCTGTTTTTT. Residues: CSCPGTRTGELFF.

The J gene is TRBJ1-1, the V gene TRBV6-6; weak D call: TRBD1 (5 bases). This CDR3 has 15 residues. V was clipped by 2 bases and J by 4 bases, with 14 bases between them. Germline V gene data show CDR1 as MNHNY and CDR2 as SVGAGI (reference sequence). The chain's CDR3 is CASSYRREGSTEAFF. The CDR3 nucleotides are TGTGCCAGCAGTTACCGCAGGGAGGGGAGCACTGAAGCTTTCTTT.

This clonotype was observed once. J is TRBJ2-7 and V is TRBV6-5, with TRBD2 matching over 11 bases. Losses at the gene ends were 8 bases for V and 3 bases for J; bases not matched to a gene: 9. Germline CDR1 and CDR2: MNHEY and SVGAGI. The CDR3 runs 15 residues. CDR3 bases: TGTGCCAGCGGTACTAGCGGGAGTTTAAACTACGAGCAGTACTTC. Translation: CASGTSGSLNYEQYF.

The chain carries TRBV18 and TRBJ2-1; D not certain. Germline-derived CDR1 and CDR2 are KGHSH and LQKENI. This CDR3 spans 15 amino acids. V was shortened by 0 bases and J by 4 bases, with 10 bases between the two germline ends. CDR3 nucleotides: TGTGCCAGCTCACCACCTGAAAAGTTGTACAATGAGCAGTTCTTC. Amino acids: CASSPPEKLYNEQFF.

The gene calls are TRBV19 and TRBJ2-7; possibly TRBD2 for D (6 bases). The CDR3 length is 13 residues. Germline CDR1 reads LNHDA; CDR2 reads SQIVND (reference sequence). The V end was cut by 3 bases, the J end by 3 bases, with 9 bases between. This CDR3 is CASSMGLSYEQYF. The CDR3 DNA is TGTGCCAGTAGTATGGGACTGAGCTACGAGCAGTACTTC. The full variable domain, its missing parts supplied by reference TRBV19 and TRBJ2-7, is DGGITQSPKYLFRKEGQNVTLSCEQNLNHDAMYWYRQDPGQGLRLIYYSQIVNDFQKGDIAEGYSVSREKKESFPLTVTSAQKNPTAFYLCASSMGLSYEQYFGPGTRLTVT.